This TCR beta chain was sequenced for a study of blood T cell repertoires in COVID-19. TCRdb's copy holds only in-frame clones and misses some; the assay was immunoSEQ multiplex PCR. The data hold roughly 460,000 clones, with around 90% observed a single time. The CDR3 covers 15 residues. The trim removed 7 bases at V and 3 bases at J, leaving 8 bases unmatched. Germline lookup yields CDR1 LNHDA and CDR2 SQIVND (reference sequence). The genes are TRBV19 and TRBJ1-3; 8 bases match TRBD1. Sequenced material: peripheral blood. This clonotype was obtained from a man aged 18 to 30 with COVID-19, enrolled during active disease. The CDR3 reads CASKAPDRDGNTIYF. The DNA of the CDR3 is TGTGCCAGTAAGGCCCCGGACAGGGATGGAAACACCATATATTTT.